This is a list of T cell receptor beta chains from one sample in a study of CD8 T cells in ankylosing spondylitis. TCRdb re-called the 5' RACE reads through MiXCR, storing one row per CDR3 protein. The profile shows about 140,000 distinct CDR3 sequences, roughly 8% of them singletons. Sample: synovial fluid, either unsorted or a sorted T cell fraction (not recorded which). The receptors come from a male donor with ankylosing spondylitis. Both conserved end residues are part of each CDR3.

>TRBJ2-3|TRBV6-2/TRBV6-3
CASSYSQTGKFTDTQYF
>TRBJ2-3|TRBV18
CASSLSGRSDTQYF
>TRBJ2-7|TRBV11-2
CASSIGRTYEQYF
>TRBJ2-5|TRBV7-9
CASSFQWTGEETQYF
>TRBJ1-3|TRBV28
CASSLWDSGNTIYF
>TRBJ2-3|TRBV19
CASTQGGDTQYF
>TRBJ2-7|TRBV18
CASSPWATGGDEQYF
>TRBJ1-1|TRBV20-1
CSARPEIDTEAFF
>TRBJ1-6|TRBV20-1
CSARDPTGGGNSPLHF
>TRBJ1-1|TRBV20-1
CSATRQNTEAFF
>TRBJ2-7|TRBV7-9
CASSQNPGTAFSYEQYF
>TRBJ1-1|TRBV6-1
CASSDTGNTEAFF
>TRBJ2-7|TRBV5-1
CASSQNSGSWYEQYF
>TRBJ1-3|TRBV20-1
CSAIRSGNTIYF
>TRBJ2-3|TRBV14
CASSHQGRRYTDTQYF
>TRBJ2-3|TRBV7-2
CASSLEVAADTQYF
>TRBJ2-5|TRBV27
CASKPMSQGETQYF
>TRBJ1-3|TRBV5-1
CASSLAPVTGAGNTIYF
>TRBJ2-1|TRBV20-1
CSATRAIEQFF
>TRBJ2-6|TRBV6-5
CASSFRGQTSDVLTF
>TRBJ2-1|TRBV6-2/TRBV6-3
CASSYGLGRFF
>TRBJ1-1|TRBV6-1
CASVRTGERNTEAFF
>TRBJ1-2|TRBV12-3/TRBV12-4
CASSSSYRDNYGYTF
>TRBJ1-4|TRBV5-1
CASSLGARGPSSTTNEKLFF
>TRBJ2-3|TRBV27
CASSFWGEGTDTQYF
>TRBJ2-2|TRBV3-1
CASSQVQGSGELFF
>TRBJ1-1|TRBV4-1
CASSQDEYGLGAFF
>TRBJ2-7|TRBV11-2
CASSSQRDGYYEQYF
>TRBJ1-1|TRBV6-1
CASRRHVNTEAFF
>TRBJ2-1|TRBV6-2/TRBV6-3
CASSRLAAYNEQFF
>TRBJ2-2|TRBV5-1
CASSTLADNTGELFF
>TRBJ2-1|TRBV12-5
CASAIDRHNEQFF
>TRBJ2-5|TRBV20-1
CSASWSGGQETQYF
>TRBJ1-1|TRBV21-1
CASSKGLNTEAFF
>TRBJ1-2|TRBV24-1
CATSEGRDYGYTF
>TRBJ2-2|TRBV15
CATAPSEDTGELFF
>TRBJ1-4|TRBV19
CASSATGGANEKLFF
>TRBJ1-4|TRBV7-2
CASSLVREKLFF
>TRBJ2-3|TRBV5-1
CASSPGLAGGLRGTDTQYF
>TRBJ2-3|TRBV3-1
CASSQGLRWTSTDTQYF
>TRBJ1-5|TRBV7-9
CASSSQTGGNQPQHF
>TRBJ2-1|TRBV24-1
CATSDPDSTSSYNEQFF